One sample yielded the 2 T cell receptor beta chains listed below, sequenced in a study of patients and donors after allogeneic stem cell transplantation. TCRdb re-called the RT-PCR reads through MiXCR, storing one row per CDR3 protein. The sample includes about a million distinct CDR3 sequences, more than 15% of them seen just once. Sequencing input: blood, either unsorted or a sorted T cell fraction (not recorded which). These receptors were taken from a human donor who was either an allogeneic HSCT recipient or a stem cell or donor lymphocyte infusion donor (not recorded which). It is not recorded whose cells these are; they may come from a transplant donor.

At least ten counts were recorded for this clonotype. The rearrangement joins TRBV5-1 to TRBJ2-3; D is undetermined. The CDR3 consists of 14 residues. V was shortened by 0 bases and J by 2 bases, with 7 bases between the two germline ends. CDR1 and CDR2 from the germline V gene are SGHRS and YFSETQ. DNA for the CDR3: TGCGCCAGCAGCTTGGGGCTCCTCACAGATACGCAGTATTTT. Its translation is CASSLGLLTDTQYF.

This clonotype came up a few times. The V and J genes are TRBV29-1 and TRBJ2-3, with D perhaps given as TRBD1 or TRBD2 (7 bases each). Germline CDR1 SQVTM, CDR2 ANQGSEA. The CDR3 has 14 amino acids. Trimming cost V 8 bases and J 0 bases, with 15 bases left between them. CDR3 DNA: TGCAGCTTAATCAGGGGGGGGAGCACAGATACGCAGTATTTT. Protein sequence: CSLIRGGSTDTQYF.